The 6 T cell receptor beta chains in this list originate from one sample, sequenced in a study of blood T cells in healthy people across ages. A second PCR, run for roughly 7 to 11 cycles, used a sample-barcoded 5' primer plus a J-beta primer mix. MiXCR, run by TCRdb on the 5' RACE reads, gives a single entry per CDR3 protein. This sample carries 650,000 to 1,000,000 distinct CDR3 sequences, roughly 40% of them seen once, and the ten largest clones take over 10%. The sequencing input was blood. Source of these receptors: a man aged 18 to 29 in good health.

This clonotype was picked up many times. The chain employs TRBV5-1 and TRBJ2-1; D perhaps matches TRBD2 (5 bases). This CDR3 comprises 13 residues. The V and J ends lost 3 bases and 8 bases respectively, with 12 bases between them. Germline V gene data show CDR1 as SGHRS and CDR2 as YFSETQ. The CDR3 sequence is CASSSTSNHEQFF. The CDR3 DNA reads TGCGCCAGCAGCTCAACTAGTAACCATGAGCAGTTCTTC.

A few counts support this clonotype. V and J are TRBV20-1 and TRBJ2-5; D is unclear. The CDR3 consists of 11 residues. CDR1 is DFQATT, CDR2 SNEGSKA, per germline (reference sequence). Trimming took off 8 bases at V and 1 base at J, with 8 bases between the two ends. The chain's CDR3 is CSPRSQETQYF. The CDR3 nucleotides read TGCAGTCCCCGCTCCCAAGAGACCCAGTACTTC.

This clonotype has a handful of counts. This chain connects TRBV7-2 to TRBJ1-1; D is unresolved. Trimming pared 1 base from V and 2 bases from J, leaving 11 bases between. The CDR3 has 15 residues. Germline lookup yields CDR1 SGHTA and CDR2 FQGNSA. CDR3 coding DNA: TGTGCCAGCAGCTTAGAGGGAGCGGGAAACACTGAAGCTTTCTTT. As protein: CASSLEGAGNTEAFF.

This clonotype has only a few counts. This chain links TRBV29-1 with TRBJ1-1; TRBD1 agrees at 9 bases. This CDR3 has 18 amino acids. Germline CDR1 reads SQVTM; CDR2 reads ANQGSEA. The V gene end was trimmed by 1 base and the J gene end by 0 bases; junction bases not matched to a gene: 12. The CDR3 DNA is TGCAGCGTTGAAGTTCCGACAGGGGGGATACCCATGAACACTGAAGCTTTCTTT. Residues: CSVEVPTGGIPMNTEAFF. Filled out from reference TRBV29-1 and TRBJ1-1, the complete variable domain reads SAVISQKPSRDICQRGTSLTIQCQVDSQVTMMFWYRQQPGQSLTLIATANQGSEATYESGFVIDKFPISRPNLTFSTLTVSNMSPEDSSIYLCSVEVPTGGIPMNTEAFFGQGTRLTVV.

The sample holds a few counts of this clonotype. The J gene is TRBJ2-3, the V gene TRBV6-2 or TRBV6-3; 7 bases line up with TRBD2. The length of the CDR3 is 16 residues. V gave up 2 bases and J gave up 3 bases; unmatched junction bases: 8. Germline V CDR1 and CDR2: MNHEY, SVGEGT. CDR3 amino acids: CASSYPPGRGTDTQYF. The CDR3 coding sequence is TGTGCCAGCAGTTACCCCCCGGGGAGGGGAACAGATACGCAGTATTTT.

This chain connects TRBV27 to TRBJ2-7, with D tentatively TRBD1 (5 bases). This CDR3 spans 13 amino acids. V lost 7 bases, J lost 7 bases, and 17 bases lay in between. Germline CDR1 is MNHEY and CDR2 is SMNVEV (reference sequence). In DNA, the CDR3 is TGTGCCAGCACCCAAAGGGCAGGGCGGGAGCAGTACTTC. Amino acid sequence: CASTQRAGREQYF.